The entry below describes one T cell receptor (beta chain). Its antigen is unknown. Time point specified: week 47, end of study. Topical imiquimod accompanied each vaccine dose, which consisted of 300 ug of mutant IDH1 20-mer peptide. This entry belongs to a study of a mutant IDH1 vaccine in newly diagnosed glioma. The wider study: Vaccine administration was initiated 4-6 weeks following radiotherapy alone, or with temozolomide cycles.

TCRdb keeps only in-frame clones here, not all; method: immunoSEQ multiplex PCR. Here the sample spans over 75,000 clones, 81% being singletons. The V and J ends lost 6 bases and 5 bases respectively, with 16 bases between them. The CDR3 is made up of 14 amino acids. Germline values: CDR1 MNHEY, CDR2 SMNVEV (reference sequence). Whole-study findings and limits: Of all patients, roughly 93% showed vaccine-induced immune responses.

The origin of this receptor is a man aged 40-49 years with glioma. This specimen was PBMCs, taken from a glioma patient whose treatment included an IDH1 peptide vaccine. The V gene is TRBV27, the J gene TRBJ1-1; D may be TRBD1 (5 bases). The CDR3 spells CASSRGVRGTEAFF. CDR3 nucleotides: TGTGCCAGCAGCCGCGGGGTCCGGGGGACTGAAGCTTTCTTT.